In its sample, the clone carrying this T cell receptor (beta chain) was seen a few times. The sample comes from a study of blood T cell repertoires in COVID-19. About the study: COVID-19 samples, acute and convalescent, were from the United States, Italy and Spain. From T cells, B-cell-depleted T cells, or PBMCs came the material, which was cDNA or gDNA.

The V end was cut by 0 bases, the J end by 1 base, with 9 bases between. This CDR3 has 16 residues. Germline CDR1 is MGHRA and CDR2 is YSYEKL. Under the authors' procedure: By means of reference gene primer amplification, nucleated cell counts were estimated. TCRdb keeps only in-frame clones here, not all; method: immunoSEQ multiplex PCR. V, J and clone size were drawn from that table, and D and trimming were deduced from the DNA. The sample lists fewer than 250,000 clones; roughly 80% were seen once. This TCR came from a woman between 45 and 60 years old with acute or convalescent COVID-19. The sequenced sample consisted of peripheral blood. The V and J genes are TRBV4-1 and TRBJ2-2; D is possibly TRBD1 (6 bases). In nucleotides, the CDR3 is TGCGCCAGCAGCCAAGAGACAGGTTTGAACACCGGGGAGCTGTTTTTT. Protein product: CASSQETGLNTGELFF.